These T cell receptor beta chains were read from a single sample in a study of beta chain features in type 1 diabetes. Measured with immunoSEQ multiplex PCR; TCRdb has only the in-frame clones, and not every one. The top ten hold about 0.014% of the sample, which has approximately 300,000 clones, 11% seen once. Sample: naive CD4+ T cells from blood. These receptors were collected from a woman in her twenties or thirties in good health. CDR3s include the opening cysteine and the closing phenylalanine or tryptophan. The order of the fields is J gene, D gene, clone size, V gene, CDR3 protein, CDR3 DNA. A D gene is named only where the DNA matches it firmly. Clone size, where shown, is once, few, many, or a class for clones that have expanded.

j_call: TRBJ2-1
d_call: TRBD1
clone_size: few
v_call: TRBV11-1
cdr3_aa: CASSMGQSFIYNEQFF
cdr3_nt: TGTGCCAGCAGCATGGGACAGAGCTTTATCTACAATGAGCAGTTCTTC

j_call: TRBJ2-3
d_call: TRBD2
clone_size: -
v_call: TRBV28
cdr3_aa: CASSPGLAGADTQYF
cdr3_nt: TGTGCCAGCAGTCCGGGACTAGCGGGGGCAGATACGCAGTATTTT

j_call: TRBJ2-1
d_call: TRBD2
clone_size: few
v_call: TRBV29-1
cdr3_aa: CSVHSGANSYNEQFF
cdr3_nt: TGCAGCGTTCATAGCGGGGCAAACTCCTACAATGAGCAGTTCTTC

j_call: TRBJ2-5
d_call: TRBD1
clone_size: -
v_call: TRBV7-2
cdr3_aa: CASRRDRGPETQYF
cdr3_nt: TGTGCCAGCAGGCGGGACAGGGGGCCAGAGACCCAGTACTTC

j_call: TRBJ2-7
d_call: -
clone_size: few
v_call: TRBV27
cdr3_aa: CASSSPGLTFEQYF
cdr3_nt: TGTGCCAGCAGTTCTCCGGGACTGACATTCGAGCAGTACTTC

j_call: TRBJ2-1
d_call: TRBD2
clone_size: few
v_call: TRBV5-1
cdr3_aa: CASSLTFGGSSGSNEQFF
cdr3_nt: TGCGCCAGCAGCTTGACGTTCGGGGGCTCTAGCGGGAGCAATGAGCAGTTCTTC

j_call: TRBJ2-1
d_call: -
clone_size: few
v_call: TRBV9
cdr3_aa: CASSVAGEGFNEQFF
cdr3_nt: TGTGCCAGCAGCGTAGCGGGAGAGGGATTTAATGAGCAGTTCTTC

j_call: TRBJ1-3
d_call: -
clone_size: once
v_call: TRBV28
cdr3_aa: CASSWGQGPVYF
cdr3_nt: TGTGCCAGCAGTTGGGGTCAGGGGCCCGTGTATTTT

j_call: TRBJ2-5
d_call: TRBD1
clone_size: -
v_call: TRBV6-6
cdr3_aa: CASSYPTGLETQYF
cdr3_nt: TGTGCCAGCAGTTACCCGACAGGGCTGGAGACCCAGTACTTC

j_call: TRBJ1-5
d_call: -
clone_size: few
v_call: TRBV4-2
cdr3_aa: CASSQERIGQPQHF
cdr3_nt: TGTGCCAGCAGCCAAGAGAGGATCGGACAGCCCCAGCATTTT

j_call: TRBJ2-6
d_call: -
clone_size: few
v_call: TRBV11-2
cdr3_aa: CASALVGSGANVLTF
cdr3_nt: TGTGCCAGCGCCTTAGTCGGTTCTGGGGCCAACGTCCTGACTTTC

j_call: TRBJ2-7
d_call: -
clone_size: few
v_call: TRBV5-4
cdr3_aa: CASSMISDYSYEQYF
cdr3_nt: TGTGCCAGCAGCATGATTAGCGATTACTCCTACGAGCAGTACTTC

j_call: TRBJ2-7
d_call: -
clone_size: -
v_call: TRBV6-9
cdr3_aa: CASSWRGPYEQYF
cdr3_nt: TGTGCCAGCAGTTGGAGGGGCCCCTACGAGCAGTACTTC

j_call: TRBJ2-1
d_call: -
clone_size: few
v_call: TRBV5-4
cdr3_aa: CASSLELGSYNEQFF
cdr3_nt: TGTGCCAGCAGCTTGGAACTAGGCTCCTACAATGAGCAGTTCTTC

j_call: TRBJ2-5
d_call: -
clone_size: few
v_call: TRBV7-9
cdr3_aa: CASSLASVRAETQYF
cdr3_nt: TGTGCCAGCAGCTTAGCGTCAGTCCGAGCGGAGACCCAGTACTTC

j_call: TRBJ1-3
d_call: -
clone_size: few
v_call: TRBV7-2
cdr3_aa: CASSLGPDSGNTIYF
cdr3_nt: TGTGCCAGCAGCTTAGGGCCAGACTCTGGAAACACCATATATTTT

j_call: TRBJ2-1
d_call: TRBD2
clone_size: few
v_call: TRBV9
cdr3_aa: CASSVSSGRALGEQFF
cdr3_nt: TGTGCCAGCAGCGTGTCTAGCGGGAGGGCCCTGGGGGAGCAGTTCTTC

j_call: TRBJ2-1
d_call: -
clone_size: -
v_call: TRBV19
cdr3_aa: CASSAVALKQFF
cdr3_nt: TGTGCCAGTAGTGCCGTAGCGTTAAAGCAGTTCTTC

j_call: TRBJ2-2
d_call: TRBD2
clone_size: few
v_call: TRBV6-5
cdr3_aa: CASKWTSGVTGELFF
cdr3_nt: TGTGCCAGCAAATGGACTAGCGGGGTCACCGGGGAGCTGTTTTTT

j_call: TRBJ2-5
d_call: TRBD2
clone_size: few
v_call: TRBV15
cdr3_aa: CATSRDLGGETQYF
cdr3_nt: TGTGCCACCAGCAGAGATCTGGGGGGGGAGACCCAGTACTTC

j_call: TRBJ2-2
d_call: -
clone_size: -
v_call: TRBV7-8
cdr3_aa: CASSLIARPSSGELFF
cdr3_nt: TGTGCCAGCAGCTTAATCGCCAGGCCTAGCTCGGGGGAGCTGTTTTTT

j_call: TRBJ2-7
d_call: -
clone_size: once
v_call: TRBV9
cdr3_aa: CASSVDPSGITYEQYF
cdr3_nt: TGTGCCAGCAGCGTAGATCCTTCGGGGATAACCTACGAGCAGTACTTC

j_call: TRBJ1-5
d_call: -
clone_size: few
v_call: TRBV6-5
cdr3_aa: CASSPDRDQPQHF
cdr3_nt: TGTGCCAGCAGCCCAGATCGGGATCAGCCCCAGCATTTT

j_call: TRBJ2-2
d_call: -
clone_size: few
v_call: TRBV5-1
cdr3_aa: CASSLSGAGRNTGELFF
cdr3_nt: TGCGCCAGCAGCTTGTCAGGAGCGGGTAGGAACACCGGGGAGCTGTTTTTT

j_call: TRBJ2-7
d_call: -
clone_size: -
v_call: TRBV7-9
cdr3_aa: CASSLGVVYEQYF
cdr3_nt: TGTGCCAGCAGTCTAGGGGTCGTTTACGAGCAGTACTTC

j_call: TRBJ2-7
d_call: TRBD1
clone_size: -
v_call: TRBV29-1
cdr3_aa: CSGSRDRGSEQYF
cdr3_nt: TGCAGCGGATCCCGGGACAGGGGGTCCGAGCAGTACTTC

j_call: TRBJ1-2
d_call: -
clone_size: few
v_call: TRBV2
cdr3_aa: CASIFSGTGYTF
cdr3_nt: TGTGCCAGCATATTCTCTGGGACAGGCTACACCTTC

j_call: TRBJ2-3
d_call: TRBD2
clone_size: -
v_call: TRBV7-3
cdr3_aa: CASSLTLLAGSDTQYF
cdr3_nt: TGTGCCAGCAGCTTAACGTTACTAGCGGGGTCAGATACGCAGTATTTT

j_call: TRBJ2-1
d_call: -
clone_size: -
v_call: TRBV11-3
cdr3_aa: CASSTGLDNEQFF
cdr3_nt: TGTGCCAGCAGCACGGGACTTGACAATGAGCAGTTCTTC

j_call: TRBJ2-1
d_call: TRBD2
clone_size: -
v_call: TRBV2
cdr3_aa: CASSEEAGMNNEQFF
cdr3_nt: TGTGCCAGCAGTGAAGAAGCGGGAATGAACAATGAGCAGTTCTTC

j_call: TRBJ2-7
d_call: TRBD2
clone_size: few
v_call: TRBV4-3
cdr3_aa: CASSQDIGRNYEQYF
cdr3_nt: TGCGCCAGCAGCCAAGATATCGGGAGGAACTACGAGCAGTACTTC

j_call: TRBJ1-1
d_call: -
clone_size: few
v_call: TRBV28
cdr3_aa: CASSGQPFRRAFF
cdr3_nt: TGTGCCAGCAGTGGACAGCCTTTCCGTCGAGCTTTCTTT

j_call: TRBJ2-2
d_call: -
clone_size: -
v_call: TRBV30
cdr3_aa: CAWSSVGAGSGELFF
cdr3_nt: TGTGCCTGGAGTTCCGTAGGGGCGGGGTCCGGGGAGCTGTTTTTT

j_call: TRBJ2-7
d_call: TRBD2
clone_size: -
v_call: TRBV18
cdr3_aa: CASSPRDYSYEQYF
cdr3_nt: TGTGCCAGCTCACCACGGGACTACTCCTACGAGCAGTACTTC

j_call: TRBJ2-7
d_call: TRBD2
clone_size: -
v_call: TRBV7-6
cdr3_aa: CASSYGTSGNYEQYF
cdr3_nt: TGTGCCAGCAGCTATGGCACTAGCGGGAACTACGAGCAGTACTTC

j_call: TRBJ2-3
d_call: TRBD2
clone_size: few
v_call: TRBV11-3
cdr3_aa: CASSRSGSTDTQYF
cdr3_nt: TGTGCCAGCAGCCGTAGCGGGAGCACAGATACGCAGTATTTT

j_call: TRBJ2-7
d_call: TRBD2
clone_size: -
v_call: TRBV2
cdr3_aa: CASSPGLAGVRSYEQYF
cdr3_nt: TGTGCCAGCAGTCCCGGACTAGCGGGAGTGCGCTCCTACGAGCAGTACTTC

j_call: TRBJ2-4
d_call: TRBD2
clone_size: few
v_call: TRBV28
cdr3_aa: CATHPRGAKNIQYF
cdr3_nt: TGTGCCACCCACCCGCGGGGGGCCAAAAACATTCAGTACTTC

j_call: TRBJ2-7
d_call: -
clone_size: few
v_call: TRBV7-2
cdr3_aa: CASSYRQVSYEQYF
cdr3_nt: TGTGCCAGCAGCTACAGACAGGTGTCCTACGAGCAGTACTTC

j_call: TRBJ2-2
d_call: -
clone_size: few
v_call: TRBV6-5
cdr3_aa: CASSLSGGSNTGELFF
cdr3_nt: TGTGCCAGCAGTTTGTCGGGCGGGTCGAACACCGGGGAGCTGTTTTTT

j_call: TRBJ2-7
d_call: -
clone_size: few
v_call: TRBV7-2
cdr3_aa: CASSASSYEQYF
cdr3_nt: TGTGCCAGCAGCGCGAGCTCCTACGAGCAGTACTTC

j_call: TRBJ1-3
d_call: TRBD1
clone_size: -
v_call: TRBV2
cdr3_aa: CASSDRVTGNTIYF
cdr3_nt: TGTGCCAGCAGCGACAGGGTAACGGGAAACACCATATATTTT

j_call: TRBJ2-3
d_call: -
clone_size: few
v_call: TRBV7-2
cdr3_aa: CASSIWDSTDTQYF
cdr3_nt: TGTGCCAGCAGCATCTGGGACTCGACAGATACGCAGTATTTT

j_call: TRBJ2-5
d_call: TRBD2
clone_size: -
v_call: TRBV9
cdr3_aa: CASSVLAGVQETQYF
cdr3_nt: TGTGCCAGCAGCGTCCTAGCGGGGGTCCAAGAGACCCAGTACTTC